The 17 T cell receptor beta chains in this list originate from one sample, sequenced in a study of T cells of healthy individuals. MiXCR, applied by TCRdb to the 5' RACE reads, yields one record per CDR3 protein. The table lists 85,000 to 100,000 distinct CDR3 sequences, 15% to 20% of them singletons. These receptors were obtained from a human donor in good health.

This clonotype was seen a handful of times. The genes are TRBV20-1 and TRBJ2-3, with 7 bases that match TRBD2. This CDR3 spans 16 amino acids. The ends lost 4 bases at V and 4 bases at J; junction bases unmatched: 14. Germline CDR1 reads DFQATT; CDR2 reads SNEGSKA (reference sequence). The CDR3 DNA reads TGCAGTGCTAACCACTATGGGGGGGGAAGCCCAGATACGCAGTATTTT. Translating gives CSANHYGGGSPDTQYF.

The chain carries TRBV7-2 and TRBJ1-4; TRBD1 agrees at 11 bases. Germline V gene lookup returns CDR1 SGHTA and CDR2 FQGNSA. The V segment lost 5 bases and the J segment 4 bases; nucleotides outside the gene matches: 6. This CDR3 is built from 16 residues. The CDR3 DNA reads TGTGCCAGCAGCCAGGACAGGGGGCGCATTAATGAAAAACTGTTTTTT. Translation gives CASSQDRGRINEKLFF.

This clonotype has a handful of counts. V and J are TRBV6-2 or TRBV6-3 and TRBJ2-7; D might be TRBD2 (6 bases). The V end lost 6 bases, the J end lost 2 bases, and 11 bases lay between the germline ends. The CDR3 contains 13 residues. Looked up from germline, CDR1 is MNHEY and CDR2 is SVGEGT. CDR3 sequence (DNA): TGTGCCAGCAGCCCACGGGGGACCTACGAGCAGTACTTC. Protein sequence: CASSPRGTYEQYF.

This clonotype was counted ten times or more. The V gene is TRBV30, the J gene TRBJ1-1; D possibly corresponds to TRBD1 (5 bases). This CDR3 has 13 amino acids. Germline-derived CDR1 and CDR2 are GTSNPN and SVGIG (reference sequence). V dropped 1 base and J dropped 1 base, with 7 bases sitting between them. CDR3 in DNA: TGTGCCTGGAGTGCAGACAGGAACACTGAAGCTTTCTTT. This codes for CAWSADRNTEAFF.

The chain employs TRBV14 and TRBJ2-7; 7 positions agree with TRBD2. The length of the CDR3 is 17 residues. Germline V gives CDR1 SGHDN, CDR2 FVKESK. The trim removed 5 bases at V and 0 bases at J, leaving 13 bases unmatched. The CDR3 loop is CASSYRGLAENSYEQYF. In DNA form, the CDR3 reads TGTGCCAGCAGCTACCGTGGGCTAGCGGAAAACTCCTACGAGCAGTACTTC.

This clonotype appeared a few times. J is TRBJ1-1 and V is TRBV5-7, with 8 bases lining up with TRBD1. TRBV5-7 has ORF status, its function being uncertain. Trimming at V came to 0 bases and at J to 6 bases, leaving 7 bases not matched to a gene. This CDR3 has 15 residues. The CDR3 DNA reads as TGTGCCAGCAGCTTGGAAGGACAGGGCATGTCTGAAGCTTTCTTT. It specifies CASSLEGQGMSEAFF.

This clonotype occurred a few times. This chain uses TRBV6-2 or TRBV6-3 with TRBJ2-5, with 7 bases matching TRBD2. V lost 4 bases to trimming and J lost 3 bases; unmatched junction nucleotides: 2. This CDR3 has 13 amino acids. Per the germline V gene, CDR1 is MNHEY and CDR2 is SVGEGT. CDR3 sequence reads: CASSWDYEETQYF. The DNA for the CDR3 is TGTGCCAGCAGTTGGGACTACGAAGAGACCCAGTACTTC.

This clonotype was recorded a few times. The J gene is TRBJ2-3, the V gene TRBV2; 8 nucleotides match TRBD2. CDR3 size: 16 residues. Germline CDR1 reads SNHLY; CDR2 reads FYNNEI. The J segment lost 2 bases and the V segment lost 6 bases, leaving 10 bases of the junction unmatched. The CDR3 DNA follows: TGTGCCAGCAGCCCACCTCGGGGGGGGTACACAGATACGCAGTATTTT. This gives the protein CASSPPRGGYTDTQYF.

This clonotype was counted ten times or more. The chain combines TRBV27 with TRBJ2-1, with 12 bases identical to TRBD2. V shed 0 bases, J shed 5 bases, and the junction held 2 bases outside the gene matches. This CDR3 is 16 amino acids long. Germline lookup yields CDR1 MNHEY and CDR2 SMNVEV (reference sequence). The CDR3 bases are TGTGCCAGCAGTTTATCACCTAGCGGGGGGGACAATGAGCAGTTCTTC. It codes for CASSLSPSGGDNEQFF.

The chain joins TRBV12-3 or TRBV12-4 to TRBJ2-2; no clear D. V lost 3 bases to trimming and J lost 7 bases, with 6 bases between them. The CDR3 consists of 12 residues. CDR3 protein: CASSFYSGELFF. CDR3 nucleotide sequence: TGTGCCAGCAGTTTCTACAGCGGGGAGCTGTTTTTT.

This clonotype was found a few times. The genes are TRBV7-2 and TRBJ1-1, with 7 bases lining up with TRBD1. The CDR3 has 14 residues. Germline CDR1 is SGHTA and CDR2 is FQGNSA. V lost 1 base to trimming and J lost 5 bases; unmatched junction nucleotides: 4. In nucleotides, the CDR3 is TGTGCCAGCAGCTTAGGCAGGGGGGGAACTGAAGCTTTCTTT. The encoded protein is CASSLGRGGTEAFF.

The chain is built from TRBV6-2 or TRBV6-3 and TRBJ2-2, with 10 nucleotides matching TRBD1. Trimming at V came to 7 bases and at J to 6 bases, leaving 2 bases not matched to a gene. From germline, CDR1 is MNHEY and CDR2 SVGEGT. The CDR3 loop spans 13 amino acids. The CDR3 coding sequence is TGTGCCAGCACAGGACAGGGGGCCGGGGAGCTGTTTTTT. Amino acid sequence: CASTGQGAGELFF.

The sample holds many counts of this clonotype. The chain couples TRBV18 to TRBJ1-5; D is unresolved. Germline CDR1 is KGHSH and CDR2 is LQKENI. Trimming removed 2 bases from V and 4 bases from J, with 6 bases in between. The CDR3 contains 13 residues. The CDR3 is CASSPGLNQPQHF. CDR3 coding DNA: TGTGCCAGCTCACCAGGGCTTAATCAGCCCCAGCATTTT.

The V call is TRBV15, the J call TRBJ2-7; TRBD2 aligns across 11 bases. Germline CDR1 is LNHNV and CDR2 is YYDKDF (reference sequence). The V and J ends lost 1 base and 0 bases, in that order; junction bases with no gene match: 5. CDR3 length: 17 residues. The CDR3 spells CATSRASGGPSSYEQYF. CDR3 bases: TGTGCCACCAGCAGAGCTAGCGGGGGGCCAAGCTCCTACGAGCAGTACTTC.

This rearrangement joins TRBV25-1 to TRBJ2-3; 7 positions agree with TRBD2. This CDR3 spans 15 amino acids. Trimming at V came to 1 base and at J to 2 bases, leaving 3 bases not matched to a gene. Germline V lookup: CDR1 MGHDK, CDR2 SYGVNS. CDR3 residues: CASSESGTTTDTQYF. The CDR3 DNA reads as TGTGCCAGCAGTGAATCCGGGACTACCACAGATACGCAGTATTTT.

The chain couples TRBV21-1 to TRBJ2-2; the listed D gene, TRBD2, was not tested against the DNA. TRBV21-1 is assigned pseudogene status. The length of the CDR3 is 17 residues. The CDR3: CATEPRTGLAGAGELFF. In DNA form, the CDR3 reads TGTGCCACAGAGCCCCGAACAGGACTAGCGGGAGCCGGGGAGCTGTTTTTT.

Comments on this clonotype: A much larger clone differs by one base, so this may be a read error. This chain links TRBV6-2 or TRBV6-3 with TRBJ1-1; D unclear. CDR3 length: 12 residues. The V gene's germline CDR1 is MNHEY and CDR2 SVGEGT. CDR3 coding DNA: TGTTCCAGCAGTAATACCCCCCGGGAGGCTTTCTTT. Translating gives CSSSNTPREAFF.